These 14 T cell receptor beta chains were all obtained from the same sample, sequenced in a study of T cell repertoires in cytomegalovirus infection. TCRdb reprocessed the reads with MiXCR, giving one entry per CDR3 protein. The profile covers around 740,000 distinct CDR3 sequences, with roughly a third appearing a single time and under 3% taken by the ten largest. Sequencing input: PBMCs. The receptor set was obtained from a human donor in good health (CMV status not recorded). Some clones in this sample may be carry-over from other donors' samples.

A few counts support this clonotype. This chain joins TRBV20-1 and TRBJ2-1; D ambiguous. CDR3 length: 13 residues. V shed 6 bases and J shed 3 bases, with 12 bases lying between them. In germline, CDR1 is DFQATT, CDR2 SNEGSKA (reference sequence). CDR3 in DNA: TGCAGTGCCATCTCTCCTGGCTACAATGAGCAGTTCTTC. It is translated as CSAISPGYNEQFF.

This clonotype has more than one count but fewer than ten. Here the CDR3 reads CASSSLLAGVHTGELFF. DNA of the CDR3: TGTGCCAGCAGCTCACTGTTAGCGGGAGTACACACCGGGGAGCTGTTTTTT. The gene calls are TRBV7-8 and TRBJ2-2; 9 nucleotides line up with TRBD2. V gave up 4 bases and J gave up 3 bases; unmatched junction bases: 9. The CDR3 is made up of 17 amino acids. Per the germline V gene, CDR1 is SGHVS and CDR2 is FQNEAQ.

The chain couples TRBV25-1 to TRBJ2-7; D unclear. Germline loops: CDR1 MGHDK, CDR2 SYGVNS. V was cut by 7 bases and J by 0 bases, with 10 bases left in between. CDR3 length: 13 residues. CDR3: CASIPGDSYEQYF. The CDR3 DNA sequence: TGTGCCAGCATACCAGGAGACTCCTACGAGCAGTACTTC.

In this sample, this clonotype turned up a few times. The chain employs TRBV20-1 and TRBJ2-3; TRBD2 is a possible D gene (6 bases). V lost 6 bases and J 5 bases, leaving 9 bases between the germline ends. The CDR3 sequence is 11 residues long. CDR1 and CDR2 (germline): DFQATT, SNEGSKA (reference sequence). The CDR3 DNA follows: TGCAGTGCAGACGGGAGAGATACGCAGTATTTT. Its protein is CSADGRDTQYF.

This clonotype was recorded a few times. The gene calls are TRBV7-6 and TRBJ2-7; D possibly corresponds to TRBD2 (6 bases). The germline V gene has CDR1 SGHVS and CDR2 FNYEAQ. Trimming stripped 8 bases from V and 3 bases from J, with 11 bases between. This CDR3 spans 12 amino acids. CDR3 DNA: TGTGCCAGCCGGGGGAACAACTACGAGCAGTACTTC. Protein: CASRGNNYEQYF.

Comment on this clonotype: Without the conserved terminal phenylalanine or tryptophan, this CDR3 likely stems from a read error. The chain combines TRBV7-2 with TRBJ2-5; D call uncertain. The CDR3 has 12 amino acids. V was pared by 4 bases and J by 2 bases, with 5 bases between. CDR1 is SGHTA and CDR2 is FQGNSA in the germline V gene. This CDR3 reads CASSWPQETQYC. The CDR3 DNA is TGTGCCAGCAGCTGGCCTCAAGAGACCCAGTACTGC.

The chain is built from TRBV29-1 and TRBJ1-2; 7 positions match TRBD1. Looked up from germline, CDR1 is SQVTM and CDR2 is ANQGSEA. The CDR3 extends over 13 amino acids. V trimming: 1 base; J trimming: 5 bases; junction bases outside the gene matches: 4. In DNA form, the CDR3 reads TGCAGCGTTGAAGGACAGGGTTCATATGGCTACACCTTC. Protein: CSVEGQGSYGYTF. Complete variable domain (other parts from reference TRBV29-1 and TRBJ1-2): SAVISQKPSRDICQRGTSLTIQCQVDSQVTMMFWYRQQPGQSLTLIATANQGSEATYESGFVIDKFPISRPNLTFSTLTVSNMSPEDSSIYLCSVEGQGSYGYTFGSGTRLTVV.

There are a few counts of this clonotype. The chain uses TRBV4-1 and TRBJ1-2; 7 positions agree with TRBD1. The V segment lost 0 bases and the J segment 4 bases; nucleotides outside the gene matches: 11. The V gene's germline CDR1 is MGHRA and CDR2 YSYEKL. This CDR3 is built from 17 residues. This CDR3 is CASSQERDRQGIYGYTF. The CDR3 nucleotides are TGCGCCAGCAGCCAAGAAAGGGATCGACAGGGAATCTATGGCTACACCTTC.

This clonotype was counted ten times or more. The chain joins TRBV29-1 to TRBJ2-7, with TRBD1 matching 7 bases. V gave up 7 bases and J gave up 7 bases; unmatched junction bases: 22. Germline lookup yields CDR1 SQVTM and CDR2 ANQGSEA. CDR3 length: 16 residues. The CDR3 DNA reads as TGCAGCGCCAAACTGGACAGGAGCTTTTTCACGGGGGAGCAGTACTTC. It is translated as CSAKLDRSFFTGEQYF.

The chain has TRBV10-2 and TRBJ2-3; the D gene is possibly TRBD2 (7 bases). The ends were cut back, 6 bases at V and 5 bases at J, with 18 bases in the middle. In germline, CDR1 is WSHSY, CDR2 SAAADI. CDR3 size: 15 residues. CDR3 protein: CASRRDGGRGDTQYF. The CDR3 coding sequence is TGCGCCAGCAGGCGAGACGGGGGGCGGGGAGATACGCAGTATTTT.

This clonotype was seen more than once but under ten times. This chain joins TRBV28 and TRBJ1-5; D is possibly TRBD1 (6 bases). Germline-derived CDR1 and CDR2 are MDHEN and SYDVKM. The length of the CDR3 is 16 residues. Trimming cost V 4 bases and J 5 bases, with 18 bases left between them. The CDR3 loop reads CASSSPTDRSDQPQHF. CDR3 DNA sequence: TGTGCCAGCAGTTCTCCAACTGACAGGTCGGATCAGCCCCAGCATTTT.

The chain couples TRBV20-1 to TRBJ2-3; D unresolved. The V end was cut by 3 bases, the J end by 1 base, with 11 bases between. CDR1 is DFQATT and CDR2 is SNEGSKA in the germline V gene (reference sequence). CDR3 length equals 14 residues. CDR3 sequence reads: CSASRVSRTDTQYF. CDR3 DNA: TGCAGTGCTAGCCGGGTGTCTCGCACAGATACGCAGTATTTT.

This clonotype came up a few times. The chain uses TRBV6-5 and TRBJ1-5; tentatively, D is TRBD1 (5 bases). Trimming pared 6 bases from V and 5 bases from J, leaving 11 bases between. Germline V lookup: CDR1 MNHEY, CDR2 SVGAGI. CDR3 size: 13 residues. The CDR3 spells CASRPGTDQPQHF. The CDR3 DNA follows: TGTGCCAGCAGGCCTGGGACGGATCAGCCCCAGCATTTT.

This clonotype was seen only once. A clone one base away is much larger, so this may be a read error. V is TRBV7-6 and J is TRBJ2-3, with no clear D. CDR1 and CDR2 (germline): SGHVS, FNYEAQ. The CDR3 extends over 13 amino acids. CDR3 in DNA: TGTGCCAGCAGCCCCCGAGACACCGATATGCAGTATTTT. This codes for CASSPRDTDMQYF.